Each of the 15 T cell receptor beta chains below was sequenced from the same sample in a study of shared clonotypes between healthy human individuals (dated by TCRdb to about 2020). Libraries came from the immunoSEQ multiplex PCR assay. Not all clones reach the TCRdb copy of this immuneACCESS table, which keeps in-frame sequences only. Checked studies attribute under half of the gap to unresolved V genes and leave the rest unexplained. The sample table records about 2.4 million clones; more than 85% of these occur just once. The top ten clonotypes cover around 0.37% of the sample. What was sequenced was naive CD4+ T cells from PBMCs. The cell subset or site label on this specimen signifies: CD45RA+ positively selected. The receptors were gathered from a man in his late teens or twenties in good health. Some clones in this sample may be carry-over from other donors' samples.

This rearrangement joins TRBV28 to TRBJ1-1; 7 nucleotides match TRBD1. The CDR3 has 11 amino acids. Germline values: CDR1 MDHEN, CDR2 SYDVKM. The ends lost 7 bases at V and 10 bases at J; junction bases unmatched: 6. DNA for the CDR3: TGTGCCAGCACAGACAGGGAGAGAGCTTTCTTT. This gives the protein CASTDRERAFF.

This chain's CDR3 is CASSSPGNSGANVLTF. The CDR3 DNA follows: TGTGCCAGCAGTTCTCCTGGGAACTCTGGGGCCAACGTCCTGACTTTC. The gene calls are TRBV6-6 and TRBJ2-6; D gene ambiguous. Germline V CDR1 and CDR2: MNHNY, SVGAGI (reference sequence). This CDR3 contains 16 residues. Trimming shortened V by 4 bases and J by 0 bases, and 10 bases separated the two germline ends.

The V call is TRBV4-2, the J call TRBJ1-3; D is unclear. The CDR3 sequence is 15 residues long. The germline V gene has CDR1 LGHNA and CDR2 YNFKEQ. Deletions cut 4 bases from V and 2 bases from J, with 12 bases between. The chain's CDR3 is CASSLPRAAGNTIYF. As DNA, the CDR3 is TGTGCCAGCAGCCTTCCCCGAGCTGCTGGAAACACCATATATTTT.

Worth noting for this clone: Other DNA sequences within the sample encode an identical CDR3. The chain couples TRBV18 to TRBJ1-1; 7 bases match TRBD1. The CDR3 is 14 amino acids. The junction had 5 bases not matched to a gene; V was cut back by 6 bases and J by 1 base. Germline V gene sequence: CDR1 KGHSH, CDR2 LQKENI. CDR3 coding DNA: TGTGCCAGCTCCGCAGGGGGGAGGAACACTGAAGCTTTCTTT. As protein: CASSAGGRNTEAFF.

A single count supports this clone. The chain links TRBV2 to TRBJ2-5; 8 bases are shared with TRBD2. The CDR3 runs 13 residues. The trim removed 5 bases at V and 5 bases at J, leaving 4 bases unmatched. The germline V gene has CDR1 SNHLY and CDR2 FYNNEI. CDR3 protein: CASSFTSGETQYF. Written as DNA, the CDR3 is TGTGCCAGCAGTTTCACTAGCGGTGAGACCCAGTACTTC.

CDR3 in DNA: TGTGCCAGCAGCCAAGGTGGGAATGAAAAACTGTTTTTT. It translates to CASSQGGNEKLFF. The V gene is TRBV14, the J gene TRBJ1-4; D ambiguous. Germline V gene sequence: CDR1 SGHDN, CDR2 FVKESK. Trimming cost V 1 base and J 5 bases, with 5 bases left between them. The CDR3 covers 13 residues.

The chain employs TRBV28 and TRBJ1-1, with D hard to call. With 5 bases removed from V and 6 bases from J, the gap between germline ends came to 19 bases. Looked up from germline, CDR1 is MDHEN and CDR2 is SYDVKM. The CDR3 loop spans 15 amino acids. The CDR3 reads CASSLRTVGRAEAFF. The CDR3 bases are TGTGCCAGCAGTCTCCGGACTGTCGGAAGGGCTGAAGCTTTCTTT.

CDR3 residues: CASSLRTTNEKLFF. The CDR3 DNA reads TGTGCCAGCAGTTTACGTACAACTAATGAAAAACTGTTTTTT. The chain joins TRBV28 to TRBJ1-4; D is uncertain. Germline-derived CDR1 and CDR2 are MDHEN and SYDVKM. Trimming removed 2 bases at V and 0 bases at J, with 4 bases between. The CDR3 runs 14 residues. The full variable domain, its missing parts supplied by reference TRBV28 and TRBJ1-4, is DVKVTQSSRYLVKRTGEKVFLECVQDMDHENMFWYRQDPGLGLRLIYFSYDVKMKEKGDIPEGYSVSREKKERFSLILESASTNQTSMYLCASSLRTTNEKLFFGSGTQLSVL.

The rearrangement uses TRBV15 and TRBJ2-7; D might be TRBD1 or TRBD2, each matching 5 bases. Germline V CDR1 and CDR2: LNHNV, YYDKDF (reference sequence). This CDR3 contains 16 residues. Trimming removed 8 bases at V and 7 bases at J, with 27 bases between. The CDR3 sequence is CATPRLDTHLRGEQYF. The CDR3 nucleotides read TGTGCCACCCCCCGTCTGGACACCCACCTCCGAGGGGAGCAGTACTTC.

The CDR3 DNA is TGTGCCAGCAGCCGAAAGTGGAGCTCTGGAAACACCATATATTTT. Residues: CASSRKWSSGNTIYF. The chain employs TRBV5-6 and TRBJ1-3, with D hard to call. The germline V gene has CDR1 SGHDT and CDR2 YYEEEE. The CDR3 has 15 residues. V was pared by 4 bases and J by 0 bases, with 11 bases between.

V usage is TRBV6-1 and J usage is TRBJ2-2, with 8 positions matching TRBD1. Germline V lookup: CDR1 MNHNS, CDR2 SASEGT. V trimming: 2 bases; J trimming: 7 bases; junction bases outside the gene matches: 15. The CDR3 loop spans 18 amino acids. CDR3 sequence reads: CASSEIKNLGQGGGELFF. Written as DNA, the CDR3 is TGTGCCAGCAGTGAAATAAAAAATTTAGGACAGGGAGGCGGGGAGCTGTTTTTT.

The rearrangement links TRBV4-2 to TRBJ2-2; D gene uncertain. Germline values: CDR1 LGHNA, CDR2 YNFKEQ. This CDR3 contains 13 residues. With 1 base removed from V and 6 bases from J, the gap between germline ends came to 6 bases. The CDR3 DNA sequence: TGTGCCAGCAGCCAAGTAACTGCCGGGGAGCTGTTTTTT. This sequence encodes CASSQVTAGELFF.

This chain connects TRBV5-4 to TRBJ1-2; no firm D call. Between the trimmed V and J ends, which lost 0 bases and 8 bases, there was a span of 14 bases. The CDR3 runs to 14 residues. Germline CDR1 is SGHNT and CDR2 is YYREEE (reference sequence). The CDR3 reads CASSLESGGGGYTF. The DNA for the CDR3 is TGTGCCAGCAGCTTGGAGAGTGGCGGAGGAGGCTACACCTTC.

The V and J genes are TRBV30 and TRBJ2-7; D is possibly TRBD1 or TRBD2 (5 bases each). The CDR3 length is 13 residues. V lost 0 bases and J 5 bases, leaving 11 bases between the germline ends. Germline V gene sequence: CDR1 GTSNPN, CDR2 SVGIG (reference sequence). The CDR3 is CAWSVRGVHEQYF. DNA of the CDR3: TGTGCCTGGAGTGTGAGAGGGGTCCACGAGCAGTACTTC.

The chain links TRBV5-4 to TRBJ2-7; D is unclear. The CDR3 length is 14 residues. The V end was cut by 6 bases, the J end by 2 bases, with 15 bases between. The germline V gene encodes CDR1 SGHNT and CDR2 YYREEE (reference sequence). CDR3 bases: TGTGCCAGCACCTTAGCAGTAGGGCCCTACGAGCAGTACTTC. Protein sequence: CASTLAVGPYEQYF.